This TCR beta chain was captured in a study of cytomegalovirus exposure and HLA in healthy donors. The PCR employed 60 Vbeta primers together with 13 Jbeta primers. TCRdb's copy holds only in-frame clones and misses some; the assay was immunoSEQ multiplex PCR. The table has under 200,000 clones, about 90% seen once. CDR3 length equals 15 residues. Per the germline V gene, CDR1 is MNHNS and CDR2 is SASEGT. Germline trimming cut 2 bases from V and 5 bases from J; bases unmatched to any gene: 7. This sequence joins TRBV6-1 and TRBJ1-1; 8 nucleotides line up with TRBD1. The sample comprised PBMCs. This receptor was taken from a boy younger than 10 in good health and CMV-seronegative. For the CDR3, the DNA is TGTGCCAGCAGTGAAATCCGGACAGGGAGGACTGAAGCTTTCTTT. Encoded protein: CASSEIRTGRTEAFF.